Listed below are T cell receptor beta chains from one sample, sequenced in a study of early T cells in non-severe SARS-CoV-2 infection. MiXCR was run by TCRdb on the 5' RACE reads, yielding one entry per CDR3 protein. This table holds tens of thousands of distinct CDR3 sequences, roughly 4% found once. The sample comprised whole blood. Receptors were obtained from an adult who was a healthcare worker with PCR-confirmed SARS-CoV-2 infection or an uninfected control (not recorded which). The CDR3 runs from the conserved cysteine through the conserved F or W. The order of the fields is V gene, D gene, CDR3 length, clone size, J gene, CDR3 protein, CDR3 DNA. D genes are given only for firm matches. The size entry is marked missing in some rows and otherwise reads once, few, many or a size class.

v_gene: TRBV7-6; d_gene: -; len: 12; abundance: many; j_gene: TRBJ2-1; CDR3aa: CASSGTYNEQFF; CDR3nt: TGTGCCAGCAGTGGTACCTACAATGAGCAGTTCTTC
v_gene: TRBV29-1; d_gene: -; len: 15; abundance: medium-sized; j_gene: TRBJ2-3; CDR3aa: CSVAPSPASTDTQYF; CDR3nt: TGCAGCGTTGCCCCAAGCCCGGCGAGCACAGATACGCAGTATTTT
v_gene: TRBV20-1; d_gene: -; len: 14; abundance: few; j_gene: TRBJ1-1; CDR3aa: CSARDHRVRTGAFF; CDR3nt: TGCAGTGCTAGAGATCACAGGGTCCGAACGGGAGCTTTCTTT
v_gene: TRBV11-2; d_gene: -; len: 15; abundance: many; j_gene: TRBJ1-2; CDR3aa: CASSLGTGQSYGYTF; CDR3nt: TGTGCCAGCAGCTTAGGAACGGGACAAAGCTATGGCTACACCTTC
v_gene: TRBV5-5; d_gene: -; len: 15; abundance: many; j_gene: TRBJ1-3; CDR3aa: CASSFGRVSGNTIYF; CDR3nt: TGTGCCAGCAGCTTTGGGAGGGTATCTGGAAACACCATATATTTT
v_gene: TRBV13; d_gene: TRBD1; len: 15; abundance: -; j_gene: TRBJ2-3; CDR3aa: CASSTGQGAGDTQYF; CDR3nt: TGTGCCAGCAGCACGGGACAGGGGGCTGGAGATACGCAGTATTTT
v_gene: TRBV7-6; d_gene: -; len: 15; abundance: -; j_gene: TRBJ2-7; CDR3aa: CASSLGAGSPYEQYF; CDR3nt: TGTGCCAGCAGCTTAGGAGCAGGGAGCCCCTACGAGCAGTACTTC
v_gene: TRBV12-3/TRBV12-4; d_gene: -; len: 15; abundance: many; j_gene: TRBJ1-1; CDR3aa: CASSLSQGGNSEAFF; CDR3nt: TGTGCCAGCAGTCTCTCACAGGGAGGGAACAGTGAAGCTTTCTTT
v_gene: TRBV2; d_gene: -; len: 16; abundance: medium-sized; j_gene: TRBJ2-7; CDR3aa: CASSEGSGHSSYEQYF; CDR3nt: TGTGCCAGCAGTGAGGGATCGGGACATTCCTCCTACGAGCAGTACTTC
v_gene: TRBV10-3; d_gene: TRBD1; len: 13; abundance: many; j_gene: TRBJ1-1; CDR3aa: CAIRGQGNTEAFF; CDR3nt: TGTGCCATCAGAGGACAGGGGAACACTGAAGCTTTCTTT
v_gene: TRBV5-4; d_gene: -; len: 13; abundance: few; j_gene: TRBJ2-2; CDR3aa: CASSLKDTGELFF; CDR3nt: TGTGCCAGCAGCTTGAAGGACACCGGGGAGCTGTTTTTT
v_gene: TRBV3-1; d_gene: TRBD1; len: 14; abundance: many; j_gene: TRBJ1-5; CDR3aa: CASSLDRGDQPQHF; CDR3nt: TGTGCCAGCAGCCTCGACAGGGGTGATCAGCCCCAGCATTTT
v_gene: TRBV28; d_gene: TRBD1; len: 14; abundance: -; j_gene: TRBJ2-2; CDR3aa: CASRPRTGTGELFF; CDR3nt: TGTGCCAGCAGGCCCAGGACAGGGACCGGGGAGCTGTTTTTT
v_gene: TRBV2; d_gene: -; len: 12; abundance: medium-sized; j_gene: TRBJ1-2; CDR3aa: CASSRDNYGYTF; CDR3nt: TGTGCCAGCAGTCGGGACAACTATGGCTACACCTTC
v_gene: TRBV27; d_gene: TRBD2; len: 17; abundance: few; j_gene: TRBJ2-3; CDR3aa: CASRASGISLLTDTQYF; CDR3nt: TGTGCCAGCAGAGCTAGCGGGATCTCCCTCCTCACAGATACGCAGTATTTT
v_gene: TRBV11-3; d_gene: TRBD1; len: 17; abundance: many; j_gene: TRBJ1-3; CDR3aa: CASSLSGQGESGNTIYF; CDR3nt: TGTGCCAGCAGCTTATCCGGACAGGGGGAATCTGGAAACACCATATATTTT
v_gene: TRBV29-1; d_gene: TRBD2; len: 17; abundance: many; j_gene: TRBJ2-3; CDR3aa: CSVRPSDTSGGTDTQYF; CDR3nt: TGCAGCGTCCGACCCTCCGATACTAGCGGGGGCACAGATACGCAGTATTTT
v_gene: TRBV5-6; d_gene: -; len: 13; abundance: many; j_gene: TRBJ2-5; CDR3aa: CASSLMVKETQYF; CDR3nt: TGTGCCAGCAGCTTGATGGTCAAAGAGACCCAGTACTTC
v_gene: TRBV4-1; d_gene: -; len: 21; abundance: -; j_gene: TRBJ2-1; CDR3aa: CASSQAQGVRLLGSSYNEQFF; CDR3nt: TGCGCCAGCAGCCAAGCCCAAGGCGTCAGGCTATTAGGTAGCTCCTACAATGAGCAGTTCTTC
v_gene: TRBV7-2; d_gene: TRBD2; len: 16; abundance: -; j_gene: TRBJ2-5; CDR3aa: CASRPPSLAGEETQYF; CDR3nt: TGTGCCAGCAGGCCACCTTCTCTAGCGGGAGAGGAGACCCAGTACTTC
v_gene: TRBV28; d_gene: -; len: 13; abundance: few; j_gene: TRBJ2-3; CDR3aa: CASSWDWGNTQYF; CDR3nt: TGTGCCAGCAGTTGGGATTGGGGTAATACGCAGTATTTT
v_gene: TRBV12-3/TRBV12-4; d_gene: TRBD2; len: 15; abundance: many; j_gene: TRBJ2-7; CDR3aa: CASSSALAGGGEQYF; CDR3nt: TGTGCCAGCAGTTCCGCACTAGCGGGAGGGGGTGAGCAGTACTTC
v_gene: TRBV2; d_gene: TRBD1; len: 14; abundance: -; j_gene: TRBJ1-2; CDR3aa: CASSGTGGNYGYTF; CDR3nt: TGTGCCAGCAGTGGAACAGGGGGCAACTATGGCTACACCTTC
v_gene: TRBV28; d_gene: -; len: 11; abundance: many; j_gene: TRBJ2-7; CDR3aa: CASTTTYEQYF; CDR3nt: TGTGCCAGCACTACAACCTACGAGCAGTACTTC
v_gene: TRBV5-1; d_gene: -; len: 14; abundance: many; j_gene: TRBJ1-3; CDR3aa: CASSLELSGNTIYF; CDR3nt: TGCGCCAGCAGCTTGGAACTCTCAGGAAACACCATATATTTT
v_gene: TRBV10-3; d_gene: TRBD2; len: 17; abundance: -; j_gene: TRBJ2-3; CDR3aa: CAIRIGGAGDPTDTQYF; CDR3nt: TGTGCCATCAGGATCGGGGGAGCGGGGGACCCCACAGATACGCAGTATTTT
v_gene: TRBV20-1; d_gene: TRBD1; len: 14; abundance: few; j_gene: TRBJ1-1; CDR3aa: CSARGTGGIGEAFF; CDR3nt: TGCAGTGCTAGAGGTACAGGGGGCATCGGGGAAGCTTTCTTT
v_gene: TRBV27; d_gene: -; len: 13; abundance: many; j_gene: TRBJ2-7; CDR3aa: CASSLRRSYEQYF; CDR3nt: TGTGCCAGCAGTTTAAGGCGTTCCTACGAGCAGTACTTC
v_gene: TRBV29-1; d_gene: -; len: 13; abundance: many; j_gene: TRBJ1-1; CDR3aa: CSARTGMDTEAFF; CDR3nt: TGCAGCGCGAGAACAGGGATGGACACTGAAGCTTTCTTT
v_gene: TRBV7-6; d_gene: -; len: 14; abundance: many; j_gene: TRBJ1-1; CDR3aa: CASSPEGGNTEAFF; CDR3nt: TGTGCCAGCAGCCCTGAAGGGGGGAACACTGAAGCTTTCTTT
v_gene: TRBV7-9; d_gene: -; len: 13; abundance: many; j_gene: TRBJ2-3; CDR3aa: CASSHPEASVQYF; CDR3nt: TGTGCCAGCAGCCACCCGGAAGCGTCAGTGCAGTATTTT
v_gene: TRBV6-5; d_gene: -; len: 15; abundance: many; j_gene: TRBJ2-5; CDR3aa: CASSRFGSLRETQYF; CDR3nt: TGTGCCAGCAGCCGTTTCGGGAGTCTGAGGGAGACCCAGTACTTC
v_gene: TRBV28; d_gene: TRBD2; len: 13; abundance: medium-sized; j_gene: TRBJ2-7; CDR3aa: CASSPSGSHEQYF; CDR3nt: TGTGCCAGCAGTCCTAGCGGGAGCCACGAGCAGTACTTC
v_gene: TRBV5-1; d_gene: -; len: 14; abundance: many; j_gene: TRBJ2-1; CDR3aa: CASSLSSGNNEQFF; CDR3nt: TGCGCCAGCAGCTTGTCGAGCGGAAACAATGAGCAGTTCTTC
v_gene: TRBV15; d_gene: TRBD2; len: 12; abundance: many; j_gene: TRBJ2-2; CDR3aa: CATPGGTGELFF; CDR3nt: TGTGCCACCCCGGGGGGGACCGGGGAGCTGTTTTTT
v_gene: TRBV7-8; d_gene: -; len: 12; abundance: many; j_gene: TRBJ2-1; CDR3aa: CASSLPGYEQFF; CDR3nt: TGTGCCAGCAGCTTACCGGGGTACGAGCAGTTCTTC
v_gene: TRBV20-1; d_gene: -; len: 16; abundance: many; j_gene: TRBJ2-3; CDR3aa: CSAQERQVVGTDTQYF; CDR3nt: TGCAGTGCTCAGGAACGACAGGTTGTTGGCACAGATACGCAGTATTTT
v_gene: TRBV7-9; d_gene: TRBD2; len: 17; abundance: many; j_gene: TRBJ2-5; CDR3aa: CASSSFEGLMRIETQYF; CDR3nt: TGTGCCAGCAGCTCCTTCGAGGGACTAATGAGAATCGAGACCCAGTACTTC
v_gene: TRBV14; d_gene: -; len: 14; abundance: -; j_gene: TRBJ2-7; CDR3aa: CASSQFQSSYEQYF; CDR3nt: TGTGCCAGCAGCCAGTTCCAGAGCTCCTACGAGCAGTACTTC
v_gene: TRBV18; d_gene: TRBD1; len: 13; abundance: many; j_gene: TRBJ2-5; CDR3aa: CASSPMTGETQYF; CDR3nt: TGTGCCAGCTCACCCATGACAGGGGAGACCCAGTACTTC
v_gene: TRBV5-1; d_gene: -; len: 18; abundance: few; j_gene: TRBJ2-1; CDR3aa: CASSLPPPSASSYNEQFF; CDR3nt: TGCGCCAGCAGCCTCCCTCCCCCTAGCGCTAGCTCCTACAATGAGCAGTTCTTC
v_gene: TRBV7-9; d_gene: -; len: 15; abundance: many; j_gene: TRBJ1-1; CDR3aa: CASSLGSTANTEAFF; CDR3nt: TGTGCCAGCAGCCTTGGTTCTACCGCGAACACTGAAGCTTTCTTT
v_gene: TRBV28; d_gene: -; len: 15; abundance: -; j_gene: TRBJ2-3; CDR3aa: CASSFQGMGTDTQYF; CDR3nt: TGTGCCAGCAGTTTCCAGGGGATGGGCACAGATACGCAGTATTTT
v_gene: TRBV7-2; d_gene: TRBD2; len: 16; abundance: few; j_gene: TRBJ2-3; CDR3aa: CASSPRLAGSTDTQYF; CDR3nt: TGTGCCAGCAGCCCAAGACTAGCGGGCAGCACAGATACGCAGTATTTT
v_gene: TRBV2; d_gene: TRBD2; len: 14; abundance: few; j_gene: TRBJ2-7; CDR3aa: CANRRGGSSYEQYF; CDR3nt: TGTGCCAACAGACGGGGGGGAAGCTCCTACGAGCAGTACTTC
v_gene: TRBV7-6; d_gene: TRBD1; len: 14; abundance: many; j_gene: TRBJ1-6; CDR3aa: CASSQGQGISPLHF; CDR3nt: TGTGCCAGCAGCCAAGGACAGGGGATATCACCCCTCCACTTT
v_gene: TRBV9; d_gene: TRBD2; len: 15; abundance: many; j_gene: TRBJ2-2; CDR3aa: CASSPIAGGTGELFF; CDR3nt: TGTGCCAGCAGCCCGATAGCGGGAGGAACCGGGGAGCTGTTTTTT
v_gene: TRBV5-6; d_gene: -; len: 15; abundance: many; j_gene: TRBJ2-6; CDR3aa: CASSTPAAGANVLTF; CDR3nt: TGTGCCAGCAGTACCCCCGCGGCCGGTGCCAACGTCCTGACTTTC
v_gene: TRBV7-2; d_gene: -; len: 17; abundance: many; j_gene: TRBJ2-2; CDR3aa: CASSLEPYARETGELFF; CDR3nt: TGTGCCAGCAGCTTGGAACCCTATGCCCGTGAAACCGGGGAGCTGTTTTTT
v_gene: TRBV6-5; d_gene: TRBD2; len: 16; abundance: many; j_gene: TRBJ2-1; CDR3aa: CASSYSRPSGSYEQFF; CDR3nt: TGTGCCAGCAGTTACTCGAGACCTAGCGGGAGCTATGAGCAGTTCTTC
v_gene: TRBV11-2; d_gene: -; len: 16; abundance: many; j_gene: TRBJ2-7; CDR3aa: CASSPPLGKAEDEQYF; CDR3nt: TGTGCCAGCAGCCCCCCCCTGGGGAAAGCGGAAGACGAGCAGTACTTC
v_gene: TRBV11-2; d_gene: -; len: 14; abundance: many; j_gene: TRBJ2-7; CDR3aa: CASSQPNGVGEQYF; CDR3nt: TGTGCCAGCAGCCAGCCGAATGGGGTCGGCGAGCAGTACTTC
v_gene: TRBV2; d_gene: TRBD2; len: 15; abundance: -; j_gene: TRBJ2-2; CDR3aa: CASWGTSGVAGELFF; CDR3nt: TGTGCCAGCTGGGGGACTAGTGGGGTCGCCGGGGAGCTGTTTTTT
v_gene: TRBV11-2; d_gene: -; len: 12; abundance: few; j_gene: TRBJ2-1; CDR3aa: CASSLRNNEQFF; CDR3nt: TGTGCCAGCAGCTTGAGGAACAATGAGCAGTTCTTC
v_gene: TRBV12-3/TRBV12-4; d_gene: -; len: 12; abundance: few; j_gene: TRBJ1-1; CDR3aa: CASSREGTEAFF; CDR3nt: TGTGCCAGCAGCCGCGAAGGAACTGAAGCTTTCTTT
v_gene: TRBV19; d_gene: -; len: 17; abundance: -; j_gene: TRBJ1-5; CDR3aa: CASKEGPLYGSNQPQHF; CDR3nt: TGTGCCAGTAAGGAGGGTCCCCTCTATGGAAGCAATCAGCCCCAGCATTTT
v_gene: TRBV12-3/TRBV12-4; d_gene: -; len: 11; abundance: many; j_gene: TRBJ2-7; CDR3aa: CASSLVNEQYF; CDR3nt: TGTGCCAGCAGTTTAGTAAACGAGCAGTACTTC
v_gene: TRBV10-3; d_gene: -; len: 15; abundance: -; j_gene: TRBJ2-5; CDR3aa: CAISRGALTQETQYF; CDR3nt: TGTGCCATCAGTCGTGGGGCTCTGACCCAAGAGACCCAGTACTTC
v_gene: TRBV20-1; d_gene: -; len: 15; abundance: many; j_gene: TRBJ2-7; CDR3aa: CSARDPLGGVDEQYF; CDR3nt: TGCAGTGCTAGAGACCCTCTCGGTGGGGTGGATGAGCAGTACTTC
v_gene: TRBV7-2; d_gene: -; len: 13; abundance: few; j_gene: TRBJ2-7; CDR3aa: CASSLDLGLEQYF; CDR3nt: TGTGCCAGCAGCTTGGATCTAGGTCTCGAGCAGTACTTC